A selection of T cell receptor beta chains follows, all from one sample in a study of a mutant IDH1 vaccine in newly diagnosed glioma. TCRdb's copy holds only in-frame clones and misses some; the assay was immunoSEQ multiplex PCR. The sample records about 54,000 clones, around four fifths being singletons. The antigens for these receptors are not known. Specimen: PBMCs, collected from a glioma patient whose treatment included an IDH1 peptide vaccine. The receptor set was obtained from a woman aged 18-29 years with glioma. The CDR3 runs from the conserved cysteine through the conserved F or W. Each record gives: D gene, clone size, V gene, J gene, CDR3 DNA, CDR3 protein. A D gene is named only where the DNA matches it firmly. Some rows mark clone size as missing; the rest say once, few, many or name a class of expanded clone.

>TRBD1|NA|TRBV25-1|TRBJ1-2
TGTGCCAGCAGTGAGGGACAGGGGCGGAACTATGGCTACACCTTC
CASSEGQGRNYGYTF
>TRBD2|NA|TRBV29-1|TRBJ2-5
TGCAGCGTTACCAGCGGGGGGTACCAAGAGACCCAGTACTTC
CSVTSGGYQETQYF
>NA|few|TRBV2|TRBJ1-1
TGTGCCAGCGCGTCACATACGAACACTGAAGCTTTCTTT
CASASHTNTEAFF
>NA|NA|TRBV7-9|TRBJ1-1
TGTGCCAGCAGCTTAGCGGGGGAAGCTGAAGCTTTCTTT
CASSLAGEAEAFF
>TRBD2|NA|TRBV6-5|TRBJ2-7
TGTGCCAGCAGGTCAACTCCACTAGCGAACCGGGTGCAGTACTTC
CASRSTPLANRVQYF
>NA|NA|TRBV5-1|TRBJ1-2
TGCGCCAGCAGCTTGGAACGGTACTATGGCTACACCTTC
CASSLERYYGYTF
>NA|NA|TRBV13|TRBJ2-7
TGTGCCAGCAGCACCAGACAGGAGCCATCCTACGAGCAGTACTTC
CASSTRQEPSYEQYF
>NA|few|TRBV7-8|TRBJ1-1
TGTGCCAGCAGCATGAACACTGAAGCTTTCTTT
CASSMNTEAFF
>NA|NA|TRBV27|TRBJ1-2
TGTGCCAGCAGTCCAATTGACAGTCCCCGCTGGGGCTACACCTTC
CASSPIDSPRWGYTF
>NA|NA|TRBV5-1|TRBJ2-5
TGCGCCAGCAGCTTGGTTCGCGGGGCGAAGGAGACCCAGTACTTC
CASSLVRGAKETQYF
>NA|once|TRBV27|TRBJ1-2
TGTGCCAGCAGTTTATCCGCTGGCAGGGCTAACTATGGCTACACCTTC
CASSLSAGRANYGYTF
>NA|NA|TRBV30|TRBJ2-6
TGTGCCTGGAGTCAGGGCTCTGGGGCCAACGTCCTGACTTTC
CAWSQGSGANVLTF
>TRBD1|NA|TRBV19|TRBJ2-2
TGTGCCAGTAGTATAGAGACAGGGAGTAGAACCGGGGAGCTGTTTTTT
CASSIETGSRTGELFF
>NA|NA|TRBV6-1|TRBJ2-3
TGTGCCAGCAGTGAACCGGGGAGCACAGATACGCAGTATTTT
CASSEPGSTDTQYF
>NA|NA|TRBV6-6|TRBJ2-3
TGTGCCAGCAGTTACCCGAGACTCACAGATACGCAGTATTTT
CASSYPRLTDTQYF
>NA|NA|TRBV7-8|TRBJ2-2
TGTGCCAGCAGCCGGACGATGGGTATCGGGGAGCTGTTTTTT
CASSRTMGIGELFF
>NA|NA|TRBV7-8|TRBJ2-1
TGTGCCAGCAGCCAGGGGGGGGAATACAATGAGCAGTTCTTC
CASSQGGEYNEQFF
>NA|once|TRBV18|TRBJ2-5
TGTGCCAGCTCACCCCAAGAGACCCAGTACTTC
CASSPQETQYF
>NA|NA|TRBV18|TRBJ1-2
TGTGCCAGCTCACCGGAAAATCGCCAGGCCGACATCTATGGCTACACCTTC
CASSPENRQADIYGYTF
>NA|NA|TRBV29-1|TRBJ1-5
TGCAGCGTTGTAGTCGCAGGCGCTAATCAGCCCCAGCATTTT
CSVVVAGANQPQHF
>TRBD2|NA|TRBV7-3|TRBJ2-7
TGTGCCAGCAGCTACTCTAGCGGGAACTACGAGCAGTACTTC
CASSYSSGNYEQYF
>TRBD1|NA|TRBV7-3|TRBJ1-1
TGTGCCAGCAGCTTAGGACAGGGGGCGGGAACTGAAGCTTTCTTT
CASSLGQGAGTEAFF
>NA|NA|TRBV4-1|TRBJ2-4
TGCGCCAGCAGCCAAGGGACAGTCATACTAGCCAAAAACATTCAGTACTTC
CASSQGTVILAKNIQYF
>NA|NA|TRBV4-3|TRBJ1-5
TGCGCCAGCAGCCAGGAGGAACAGGTTAGCAATCAGCCCCAGCATTTT
CASSQEEQVSNQPQHF
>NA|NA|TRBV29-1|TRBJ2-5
TGCAGCGACAAACAGTCTCTCCAAGAGACCCAGTACTTC
CSDKQSLQETQYF
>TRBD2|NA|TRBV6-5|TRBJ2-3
TGTGCCAGCGCGGGGGGGCCGTCCGGTACGCAGTATTTT
CASAGGPSGTQYF
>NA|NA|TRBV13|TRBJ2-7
TGTGCCAGCAGCTTAGGCCAGGGAATTTCCTACGAGCAGTACTTC
CASSLGQGISYEQYF
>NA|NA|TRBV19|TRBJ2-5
TGTGCCAGTAGTATCCGGGGGAGAGAGACCCAGTACTTC
CASSIRGRETQYF
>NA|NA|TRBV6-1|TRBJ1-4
TGTGCCAGCAGTGAATTCGGGGTAGGAGGTGAAAAACTGTTTTTT
CASSEFGVGGEKLFF
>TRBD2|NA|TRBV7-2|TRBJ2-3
TGTGCCAGCAGCTTAATCGGGGGGACAGATACGCAGTATTTT
CASSLIGGTDTQYF
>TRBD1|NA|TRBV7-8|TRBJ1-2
TGTGCCGGACGAGAAGGTGACGTGGGCGTGGAGACAGGGAATAACTATGGCTACACCTTC
CAGREGDVGVETGNNYGYTF
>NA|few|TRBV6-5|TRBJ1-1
TGTGCCAGCAGTTACTTAGGAGGGGGAACTGAAGCTTTCTTT
CASSYLGGGTEAFF
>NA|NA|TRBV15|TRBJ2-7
TGTGCCACCAGCAGAGAGTCTAGCGCAATCTACGAGCAGTACTTC
CATSRESSAIYEQYF
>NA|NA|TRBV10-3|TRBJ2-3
TGTGCCATCAGTGAGTCCGGGACCCCCGGAGATACGCAGTATTTT
CAISESGTPGDTQYF
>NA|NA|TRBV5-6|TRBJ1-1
TGTGCCAGCAGCTTGTTACCCACCGGGTCAGGCACTGAAGCTTTCTTT
CASSLLPTGSGTEAFF
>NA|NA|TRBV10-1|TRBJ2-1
TGCGCCAGCAGTGCCGGGGTCGTGGGGAATGAGCAGTTCTTC
CASSAGVVGNEQFF
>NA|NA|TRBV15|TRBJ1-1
TGTGCCACCAGCAGAGGGGGAACGGGTATGAACACTGAAGCTTTCTTT
CATSRGGTGMNTEAFF
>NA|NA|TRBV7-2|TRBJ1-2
TGTGCCAGCAGCTTAGTACCTGACAGCCGAAACTATGGCTACACCTTC
CASSLVPDSRNYGYTF
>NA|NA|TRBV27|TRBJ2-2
TGTGCCAGCAGTTTTTCGGGGGAGTGGTCCACCGGGGAGCTGTTTTTT
CASSFSGEWSTGELFF
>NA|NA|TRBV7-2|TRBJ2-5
TGTGCCAGCAGCTTCGAGGGAGGAGGGCGGGAGACCCAGTACTTC
CASSFEGGGRETQYF
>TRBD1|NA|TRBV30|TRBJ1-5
TGTGCCTGGAGTGTACCGGGACAGGGCCATCAGCCCCAGCATTTT
CAWSVPGQGHQPQHF
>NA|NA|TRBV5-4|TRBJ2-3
TGTGCCAGCTTGATAGGGTCGGGTCACACAGATACGCAGTATTTT
CASLIGSGHTDTQYF
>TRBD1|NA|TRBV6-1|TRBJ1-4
TGTGCCAGCAGCTTAAACAGGGGGCCCGGTGAAAAACTGTTTTTT
CASSLNRGPGEKLFF
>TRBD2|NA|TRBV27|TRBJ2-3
TGTGCCAGCAGTTTAGGGCTAGCGGGAGGGAATACGCAGTATTTT
CASSLGLAGGNTQYF
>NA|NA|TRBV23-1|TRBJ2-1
TGCGCCAGCAGTCACCTATTAACTGGCAATGAGCAGTTCTTC
CASSHLLTGNEQFF
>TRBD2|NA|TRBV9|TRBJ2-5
TGTGCCAGCAGCCCAAGGTGGCTAGCGGGAGCCCAAGAGACCCAGTACTTC
CASSPRWLAGAQETQYF
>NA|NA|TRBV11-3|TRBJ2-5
TGTGCCAGCAGCTCCAGGACTTCCCTCCAAGAGACCCAGTACTTC
CASSSRTSLQETQYF
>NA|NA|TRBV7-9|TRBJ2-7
TGTGCCAGCAGTGACCTTGTGGGGGGCGAACAGTACTTC
CASSDLVGGEQYF
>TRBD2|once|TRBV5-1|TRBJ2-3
TGCGCCAGCAGCTTGTGGTTAGCGGGAGATCCTAGCACAGATACGCAGTATTTT
CASSLWLAGDPSTDTQYF
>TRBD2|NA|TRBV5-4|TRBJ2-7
TGTGCCAGCAGCTTGGGGCGGGGGACGGTTTCCTACGAGCAGTACTTC
CASSLGRGTVSYEQYF
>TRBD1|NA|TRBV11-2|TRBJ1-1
TGTGCCAGCATCTCCCGGGACAGGGGGCACACTGAAGCTTTCTTT
CASISRDRGHTEAFF
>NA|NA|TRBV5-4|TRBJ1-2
TGTGCCAGCAGCGGGTCCTATGGCTACACCTTC
CASSGSYGYTF
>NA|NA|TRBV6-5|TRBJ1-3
TGTGCCAGCAGTTACTCTGCAGGCTCTGGAAACACCATATATTTT
CASSYSAGSGNTIYF
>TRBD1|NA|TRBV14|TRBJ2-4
TGTGCCAGCAGCCACCGGGACAGTACCCACATTCAGTACTTC
CASSHRDSTHIQYF
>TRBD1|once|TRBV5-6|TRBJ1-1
TGTGCCAGCAGCCCAGCCGGGGCAGGGGGCACTGAAGCTTTCTTT
CASSPAGAGGTEAFF
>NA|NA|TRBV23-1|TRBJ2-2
TGCGCCAGCAGTCAATGTCGGGGGCCGGGGACCGGGGAGCTGTTTTTT
CASSQCRGPGTGELFF
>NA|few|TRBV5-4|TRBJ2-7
TGTGCCAGCAGCTTCATCGGGGGGCTCGAGCAGTACTTC
CASSFIGGLEQYF
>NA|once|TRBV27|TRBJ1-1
TGTGCCAGCAGTTTAACGGGGAGGAACACTGAAGCTTTCTTT
CASSLTGRNTEAFF